This is a list of T cell receptor beta chains from one sample in a study of T cell repertoires in cytomegalovirus infection. MiXCR was run by TCRdb on the reads, yielding one entry per CDR3 protein. Of around 630,000 distinct CDR3 sequences listed, roughly 24% are singletons. Sequencing was done on a sample of CD8+ T cells from PBMCs. Receptors were obtained from a human donor in good health (CMV status not recorded). Some clones in this sample may be carry-over from other donors' samples. Both conserved end residues are trimmed from each CDR3.

TRBJ2-1,TRBV7-6,ASSWRGVNEQF
TRBJ1-4,TRBV29-1,SVEDSYPQEKLF
TRBJ2-1,TRBV27,ASSLDRGVEQF
TRBJ2-3,TRBV2,ASSEGGLSADTQY
TRBJ2-1,TRBV7-6,ASSLESLLAVDEQF
TRBJ2-1,TRBV7-8,ASSFASGGPYNEQF
TRBJ2-1,TRBV7-9,ASSAAGDEQF
TRBJ1-1,TRBV7-9,ASSLALRQGISEAF
TRBJ2-1,TRBV7-9,ASSPYRDRGDNEQF
TRBJ2-7,TRBV7-6,ASSLGQLSYEQY
TRBJ1-1,TRBV4-2,ASQGGSTEAF
TRBJ2-5,TRBV27,ASRPLTSGLQETQY
TRBJ2-1,TRBV2,ASSERSNNEQF
TRBJ1-1,TRBV29-1,SVAPGVNTEAF
TRBJ2-1,TRBV2,ASRGSGDSYNEQF
TRBJ2-7,TRBV7-6,ASSFARQGINYEQY
TRBJ2-1,TRBV6-2/TRBV6-3,ASSPWASSYNEQF
TRBJ1-1,TRBV29-1,SVGPAKGAF
TRBJ2-7,TRBV7-9,ASSLDPNPHYEQY
TRBJ2-1,TRBV4-1,ASSQDEGRSSYNEQF
TRBJ2-1,TRBV6-5,ASSYPGGDEQF
TRBJ1-2,TRBV6-6,ASSYDKDKPFDYGYT
TRBJ1-3,TRBV18,ASSPGDLLGSGNTIY
TRBJ1-5,TRBV4-2,ASSLGLNSNQPQH
TRBJ2-1,TRBV6-2/TRBV6-3,ASSITVAGSNNEQF
TRBJ2-4,TRBV28,ASSSPSGGDRTKNIQY
TRBJ1-4,TRBV7-9,ASSFNIDRATNEKLF
TRBJ2-1,TRBV7-8,ASSPPGFGEQF
TRBJ2-1,TRBV15,ATSSQKPEQF
TRBJ1-2,TRBV10-3,AMGTGGPYGYT